In its sample, the clone carrying this T cell receptor beta chain was seen once. Libraries were prepared by immunoSEQ multiplex PCR; TCRdb keeps only in-frame clonotypes and omits some of them. This sample has over 150,000 clones, with around 74% found just once. Germline V lookup: CDR1 GTSNPN, CDR2 SVGIG (reference sequence). V shed 2 bases, J shed 4 bases, and the junction held 9 bases outside the gene matches. This CDR3 has 17 amino acids. The sample is drawn from a study of blood T cell repertoires in COVID-19. Source material: peripheral blood. The receptor was isolated from a woman of 80 years or more with acute or convalescent COVID-19. This chain uses TRBV30 with TRBJ1-4, with 11 nucleotides matching TRBD1. The CDR3 loop reads CAWSRDRGGGGNEKLFF. The CDR3, as DNA: TGTGCCTGGAGTCGGGACAGGGGGGGCGGTGGTAATGAAAAACTGTTTTTT.